One and the same sample provided the 23 T cell receptor beta chains below, sequenced in a study of blood T cell repertoires in COVID-19. Profiling relied on immunoSEQ multiplex PCR, and the TCRdb table lists in-frame clones only, not all of them. The sample holds about 250,000 clones, around nine tenths seen once. The sequencing sample was made of peripheral blood. These receptors came from an elderly man with acute or convalescent COVID-19.

The V call is TRBV9, the J call TRBJ2-7, with 7 positions matching TRBD2. V shed 4 bases, J shed 2 bases, and the junction held 12 bases outside the gene matches. Germline values: CDR1 SGDLS, CDR2 YYNGEE. The CDR3 is 16 residues long. This chain's CDR3 is CASSPRGSGITYEQYF. CDR3 bases: TGTGCCAGCAGCCCCCGGGGGAGCGGGATAACCTACGAGCAGTACTTC.

This chain connects TRBV9 to TRBJ2-7; maybe TRBD2 (5 bases). Trimming removed 0 bases from V and 1 base from J, with 11 bases in between. The CDR3 runs 15 residues. Germline CDR1 is SGDLS and CDR2 is YYNGEE. CDR3 residues: CASSVDPSSSYEQYF. The DNA for the CDR3 is TGTGCCAGCAGCGTAGATCCTAGCTCGTCCTACGAGCAGTACTTC.

The gene calls are TRBV7-9 and TRBJ1-4; D is unresolved. V was trimmed by 3 bases and J by 5 bases, leaving 10 bases between them. Germline V gene data show CDR1 as SEHNR and CDR2 as FQNEAQ (reference sequence). The length of the CDR3 is 14 residues. The CDR3: CASSFQRSNEKLFF. For the CDR3, the DNA is TGTGCCAGCAGCTTCCAACGGTCGAATGAAAAACTGTTTTTT. Combining the CDR3 with reference TRBV7-9 and TRBJ1-4 gives the whole variable domain DTGVSQNPRHKITKRGQNVTFRCDPISEHNRLYWYRQTLGQGPEFLTYFQNEAQLEKSRLLSDRFSAERPKGSFSTLEIQRTEQGDSAMYLCASSFQRSNEKLFFGSGTQLSVL.

This clone has a single count. V usage is TRBV12-3 or TRBV12-4 and J usage is TRBJ2-1; 8 bases map to TRBD2. V trimming: 4 bases; J trimming: 10 bases; junction bases outside the gene matches: 6. The length of the CDR3 is 13 residues. The CDR3 nucleotides read TGTGCCAGCAGTTGGCGGGAGGTGGGGGAGCAGTTCTTC. As protein: CASSWREVGEQFF.

The chain has TRBV28 and TRBJ1-5, with D possibly being TRBD1 (5 bases). The CDR3 totals 14 residues. CDR1 MDHEN and CDR2 SYDVKM come from the germline V gene. V was cut by 7 bases and J by 9 bases, with 19 bases left in between. The CDR3 here is CASKLGGRTRPQHF. The CDR3 DNA is TGTGCCAGCAAGCTTGGCGGACGGACACGGCCCCAGCATTTT.

The chain couples TRBV29-1 to TRBJ2-7, with 10 bases matching TRBD1. V shed 6 bases, J shed 4 bases, and the junction held 6 bases outside the gene matches. Germline CDR1 SQVTM, CDR2 ANQGSEA. The CDR3 is 13 amino acids. CDR3 nucleotides: TGCAGCGTCGCCGGGACAGGGGATTACGAGCAGTACTTC. It specifies CSVAGTGDYEQYF.

The V and J genes are TRBV10-2 and TRBJ2-7; perhaps TRBD1 as D (5 bases). Germline values: CDR1 WSHSY, CDR2 SAAADI. The CDR3 sequence is 13 residues long. Trimming took 2 bases from V and 6 from J, leaving 11 bases between them. CDR3 loop: CASSENNRGEQYF. The CDR3 DNA reads as TGCGCCAGCAGTGAGAATAATAGGGGCGAGCAGTACTTC.

The J gene is TRBJ2-5, the V gene TRBV7-8; 13 nucleotides agree with TRBD2. Losses at the gene ends were 5 bases for V and 4 bases for J; bases not matched to a gene: 13. This CDR3 is 18 amino acids long. CDR1 and CDR2 from the germline V gene are SGHVS and FQNEAQ. In DNA, the CDR3 is TGTGCCAGCAGCCCCGGGACTAGCGGGACTCCCTCCCGAGAGACCCAGTACTTC. This gives the protein CASSPGTSGTPSRETQYF.

The CDR3 bases are TGTGCCAGCAGCCGGACTAGCGGACCCTACGAGCAGTACTTC. Its translation: CASSRTSGPYEQYF. This rearrangement joins TRBV25-1 to TRBJ2-7; 10 nucleotides match TRBD2. With 6 bases clipped from V and 2 bases from J, the junction kept 4 bases outside the gene matches. Germline CDR1 MGHDK, CDR2 SYGVNS. This CDR3 is built from 14 residues.

Worth noting for this clone: This sample also contains other DNA sequences that code for the same CDR3. The chain joins TRBV5-8 to TRBJ1-1; D may be TRBD1 (5 bases). The CDR3 runs to 13 residues. The germline V gene encodes CDR1 SGHTS and CDR2 YDEGEE. Trimming pared 2 bases from V and 5 bases from J, leaving 10 bases between. The CDR3, as DNA: TGTGCCAGCAGCTTCAGGGTTTCGACTGAAGCTTTCTTT. Translated, it gives CASSFRVSTEAFF.

This clone was counted a single time. The CDR3 here is CASSLQPGLASTGELFF. The CDR3 DNA follows: TGTGCCAGCAGCCTGCAGCCGGGACTAGCGAGCACCGGGGAGCTGTTTTTT. The chain employs TRBV7-8 and TRBJ2-2, with TRBD2 matching 10 bases. CDR1 is SGHVS and CDR2 is FQNEAQ in the germline V gene. Germline trimming cut 5 bases from V and 4 bases from J; bases unmatched to any gene: 10. CDR3 length: 17 amino acids.

V and J are TRBV6-5 and TRBJ1-1; possible D gene TRBD1, 6 bases. The CDR3 sequence is 15 residues long. V was shortened by 8 bases and J by 0 bases, with 16 bases between the two germline ends. CDR1 is MNHEY, CDR2 SVGAGI, per germline. CDR3 nucleotide sequence: TGTGCCAGCCGGGACACCGGATTGATGAACACTGAAGCTTTCTTT. This encodes CASRDTGLMNTEAFF.

This rearrangement joins TRBV4-2 to TRBJ1-4, with 7 bases identical to TRBD1. In germline, CDR1 is LGHNA, CDR2 YNFKEQ. Trimming removed 4 bases from V and 8 bases from J; junction bases left unmatched: 19. The CDR3 length is 18 residues. CDR3 DNA: TGTGCCAGCAGCCTCAGGCCCGGGACAGCGGCGTCTTGGGAAAAACTGTTTTTT. Translation: CASSLRPGTAASWEKLFF.

The V call is TRBV5-1, the J call TRBJ2-2, with TRBD1 matching over 11 bases. The CDR3 extends over 16 amino acids. Germline-derived CDR1 and CDR2 are SGHRS and YFSETQ. Germline trimming cut 4 bases from V and 4 bases from J; bases unmatched to any gene: 6. As DNA, the CDR3 is TGCGCCAGCAGCCCAATGGACAGGGGGCTCACCGGGGAGCTGTTTTTT. Translating gives CASSPMDRGLTGELFF.

This chain links TRBV7-2 with TRBJ1-3, with 9 nucleotides matching TRBD1. The CDR3 sequence is 18 residues long. V trimming: 9 bases; J trimming: 1 base; junction bases outside the gene matches: 16. Germline CDR1 reads SGHTA; CDR2 reads FQGNSA. As DNA, the CDR3 is TGTGCCAGTCCGGGGAGCAGACAGGGGGTTGTGTCTGGAAACACCATATATTTT. Translating it yields CASPGSRQGVVSGNTIYF.

This clone has only one observation. The chain uses TRBV5-4 and TRBJ2-7; 9 bases line up with TRBD1. V dropped 0 bases and J dropped 3; count of bases not matched to a gene: 4. The CDR3 length is 15 residues. Per the germline V gene, CDR1 is SGHNT and CDR2 is YYREEE (reference sequence). CDR3 nucleotide sequence: TGTGCCAGCAGCTTGGCGGGACAGGGCTTCTACGAGCAGTACTTC. This sequence encodes CASSLAGQGFYEQYF.

The chain carries TRBV7-9 and TRBJ1-5; D call uncertain. Trimming cost V 5 bases and J 7 bases, with 18 bases left between them. The germline gives CDR1 SEHNR, CDR2 FQNEAQ (reference sequence). The CDR3 length is 15 residues. CDR3 sequence: CASSPLEGRQQPQHF. DNA for the CDR3: TGTGCCAGCAGCCCCCTGGAGGGCCGCCAGCAGCCCCAGCATTTT. Full variable domain (missing parts from reference TRBV7-9 and TRBJ1-5): DTGVSQNPRHKITKRGQNVTFRCDPISEHNRLYWYRQTLGQGPEFLTYFQNEAQLEKSRLLSDRFSAERPKGSFSTLEIQRTEQGDSAMYLCASSPLEGRQQPQHFGDGTRLSIL.

The chain employs TRBV7-8 and TRBJ2-2; no definite D call. Germline values: CDR1 SGHVS, CDR2 FQNEAQ. CDR3 length equals 16 residues. With 3 bases removed from V and 0 bases from J, the gap between germline ends came to 11 bases. The CDR3 region is CASSFPGKPNTGELFF. The DNA of the CDR3 is TGTGCCAGCAGCTTTCCAGGAAAGCCGAACACCGGGGAGCTGTTTTTT.

The chain links TRBV9 to TRBJ2-5, with D unresolved. This CDR3 comprises 15 residues. V was clipped by 0 bases and J by 5 bases, with 14 bases between them. Germline V gives CDR1 SGDLS, CDR2 YYNGEE. The CDR3 is CASSVAPSLWETQYF. DNA of the CDR3: TGTGCCAGCAGCGTAGCTCCTAGTCTGTGGGAGACCCAGTACTTC.

With respect to this clone: Additional DNA sequences in this sample encode the identical CDR3. The J gene is TRBJ2-2, the V gene TRBV7-2; TRBD2 aligns across 8 bases. The CDR3 totals 17 residues. Germline CDR1 is SGHTA and CDR2 is FQGNSA. V gave up 3 bases and J gave up 2 bases; unmatched junction bases: 8. The CDR3: CASSFQAGDINTGELFF. The CDR3, as DNA: TGTGCCAGCAGCTTTCAAGCGGGAGATATTAACACCGGGGAGCTGTTTTTT.

V gene TRBV19 combines with J gene TRBJ2-2; 11 bases agree with TRBD1. Trimming cost V 3 bases and J 8 bases; bases outside gene matches: 11. The CDR3 consists of 17 residues. Germline CDR1 reads LNHDA; CDR2 reads SQIVND (reference sequence). CDR3 nucleotide sequence: TGTGCCAGTAGTATGGCACCGGGACAGGGGGGTTTGGGGGAGCTGTTTTTT. Protein: CASSMAPGQGGLGELFF.

The gene calls are TRBV2 and TRBJ1-2, with D possibly TRBD1 on 5 matching bases. CDR1 and CDR2 from the germline V gene are SNHLY and FYNNEI. Between the trimmed V and J ends, which lost 1 base and 8 bases, there was a span of 17 bases. The CDR3 runs to 15 residues. The CDR3 is CASSEGARGMRGYTF. The CDR3 bases are TGTGCCAGCAGTGAAGGGGCGCGGGGGATGCGAGGCTACACCTTC.

The chain couples TRBV5-1 to TRBJ2-5; 9 bases agree with TRBD2. Germline CDR1 SGHRS, CDR2 YFSETQ. Trimming took 3 bases from V and 1 from J; bases not matched to a gene: 4. This CDR3 region has 15 residues. The CDR3, as DNA: TGCGCCAGCAGCTGGAGCGGGAGGACCCAAGAGACCCAGTACTTC. This encodes CASSWSGRTQETQYF.